This is a list of T cell receptor beta chains from one sample in a study of T cell clonotyping in hematopoietic cell transplantation. Clones were sequenced by immunoSEQ multiplex PCR, and TCRdb holds only the in-frame ones, with some missing. The top ten clones hold 43% of a sample with about 5,000 clones, around 90% of them seen once. Sequenced here: peripheral blood mononuclear cells, sampled 100 days after allogeneic stem cell transplant. All receptors derive from a female patient between 50 and 60 years old who had an allogeneic stem cell transplant from a related donor, so the T cells may come from the graft donor. Some clones in this sample may be carry-over from other donors' samples. The CDR3 runs from the conserved cysteine through the conserved F or W. The D gene is left open where the match is weak. Where a row states a size, it is once, few, many or the class of an expanded clone; other rows omit it.

d_gene	abundance	v_gene	j_gene	CDR3nt	CDR3aa
-	-	TRBV7-8	TRBJ1-1	TGTGCCAGCAGCTTACAAGGACACCAGAACACTGAAGCTTTCTTT	CASSLQGHQNTEAFF
-	-	TRBV14	TRBJ1-2	TGTGCCAGCAGCCAAGGAATGACTAGCTTTGGCTACACCTTC	CASSQGMTSFGYTF
-	once	TRBV14	TRBJ1-2	TGTGCCAGCAGCCAAGACTCCGGCTATGGCTACACCTTC	CASSQDSGYGYTF
TRBD1	-	TRBV15	TRBJ2-6	TGTGCCACCAGCACTAGGGGGCCTGGGGCCAACGTCCTGACTTTC	CATSTRGPGANVLTF
-	-	TRBV9	TRBJ1-4	TGTGCCAGCAGCTCACATGGGGGACAAGGGGAAAAACTGTTTTTT	CASSSHGGQGEKLFF
-	-	TRBV28	TRBJ2-3	TGTGCCAGCAGCCCTCCTTACAGGGAAGATACGCAGTATTTT	CASSPPYREDTQYF
-	-	TRBV29-1	TRBJ2-5	TGCAGCTCTACGAGGGCGGCACAAGAGACCCAGTACTTC	CSSTRAAQETQYF
-	-	TRBV5-6	TRBJ1-4	TGTGCCAGCAGCTTGGAGGAGGGACTGATTAATGAAAAACTGTTTTTT	CASSLEEGLINEKLFF
-	-	TRBV5-1	TRBJ1-2	TGCGCCAGCAGCCCGGGGCCCGATGGCTACACCTTC	CASSPGPDGYTF
-	few	TRBV29-1	TRBJ2-6	TGCAGCGTTATTCGGGGGTACTCTGGGGCCAACGTCCTGACTTTC	CSVIRGYSGANVLTF
-	-	TRBV30	TRBJ1-3	TGTGCCTGGAGTACCATAGGGGGATTTGGAAACACCATATATTTT	CAWSTIGGFGNTIYF
TRBD1	-	TRBV7-2	TRBJ2-1	TGTGCCAGCAGCGAGCGGACAGGGGGGTACAATGAGCAGTTCTTC	CASSERTGGYNEQFF
TRBD2	-	TRBV2	TRBJ2-7	TGTGCCAGCAACCGGGTAGGCGGGACTAGCGGGAGGTCTGGGTACGAGCAGTACTTC	CASNRVGGTSGRSGYEQYF
-	-	TRBV7-8	TRBJ2-7	TGTGCCAGCAGCTTACGTCAGGGCTACGAGCAGTACTTC	CASSLRQGYEQYF
-	-	TRBV6-5	TRBJ1-3	TGTGCCAGCAGTGGACCGAGCTCTGGAAACACCATATATTTT	CASSGPSSGNTIYF
TRBD1	-	TRBV9	TRBJ1-3	TGTGCCAGCAGCGCAGGCAGGACAGGGTCAACTGGAAACACCATATATTTT	CASSAGRTGSTGNTIYF
-	-	TRBV30	TRBJ2-7	TGTGCCTGGAGTGTACAATACGGCGGACCCACGAACGAGCAGTACTTC	CAWSVQYGGPTNEQYF
-	-	TRBV7-2	TRBJ2-7	TGTGCCAGCAGCTTTAGTAGGGACCACGAGCAGTACTTC	CASSFSRDHEQYF
-	-	TRBV9	TRBJ1-4	TGTGCCAGCAGCGTAGGGGCAGCGAGAAATGAAAAACTGTTTTTT	CASSVGAARNEKLFF
TRBD1	-	TRBV5-1	TRBJ1-2	TGCGCCAGCAGCTCCCCCCGAACAGGGGGAAATAACTATGGCTACACCTTC	CASSSPRTGGNNYGYTF
-	-	TRBV27	TRBJ2-7	TGTGCCAGCAGCTTCCGGGACACGAGCTCCTACGAGCAGTACTTC	CASSFRDTSSYEQYF
-	medium-sized	TRBV2	TRBJ1-2	TGTGCCAGCAGTGTAACCGAAGGATATGGCTACACCTTC	CASSVTEGYGYTF
TRBD2	-	TRBV30	TRBJ2-7	TGTGCCTGGAGCGCGGGGGTCACCTACGAGCAGTACTTC	CAWSAGVTYEQYF
TRBD2	once	TRBV7-3	TRBJ2-2	TGTGCCAGCCACAGCGGGAGGAACACCGGGGAGCTGTTTTTT	CASHSGRNTGELFF
TRBD1	-	TRBV2	TRBJ1-5	TGTGCCAGCAGTAGACAGGGGTTGGGTCAGCCCCAGCATTTT	CASSRQGLGQPQHF
-	-	TRBV2	TRBJ2-3	TGTGCCAGCAGTGTCGCGGGGAGCGTTTCAGATACGCAGTATTTT	CASSVAGSVSDTQYF
-	-	TRBV7-6	TRBJ2-5	TGTGCCAGCAGCCCCTCCCCTCAAGAGACCCAGTACTTC	CASSPSPQETQYF
TRBD1	-	TRBV6-1	TRBJ2-2	TGTGCCAGCAGTGATCCGGGACAGGTCCCCTACACCGGGGAGCTGTTTTTT	CASSDPGQVPYTGELFF
TRBD1	-	TRBV10-2	TRBJ1-2	TGCGCCAGCAGCGTGGGACAGGGAGGTAGCTATGGCTACACCTTC	CASSVGQGGSYGYTF
-	-	TRBV28	TRBJ1-5	TGTGCCAGCAGCCACATGGGCGTTAGCAATCAGCCCCAGCATTTT	CASSHMGVSNQPQHF
TRBD2	-	TRBV7-9	TRBJ2-1	TGTGCCAGCAGCTTAGTTAGCGGGAGACTCAATGAGCAGTTCTTC	CASSLVSGRLNEQFF
-	-	TRBV6-1	TRBJ2-7	TGTGCCAGCAGTGAACTCTTATTGGGCGGGACGAGAAGAGCCTACGAGCAGTACTTC	CASSELLLGGTRRAYEQYF
-	-	TRBV5-4	TRBJ2-3	TGTGCCAGCAGCTTGAAGTTAACAGATACGCAGTATTTT	CASSLKLTDTQYF
-	-	TRBV7-9	TRBJ1-1	TGTGCCAGCAGCTTTGAGGGAGACACTGAAGCTTTCTTT	CASSFEGDTEAFF
-	-	TRBV30	TRBJ2-3	TGTGCCTGGGGGACACCGACAGATACGCAGTATTTT	CAWGTPTDTQYF
-	-	TRBV25-1	TRBJ2-2	TGTGCCAGCAGAGGGTACACCGGGGAGCTGTTTTTT	CASRGYTGELFF
-	-	TRBV28	TRBJ2-5	TGTGCCAGCAGTCTCCCGAAGAAGACCCAGTACTTC	CASSLPKKTQYF
-	-	TRBV5-1	TRBJ2-7	TGCGCCAGCAGCCCTCTCTCTAGCGCCACCCTCTACGAGCAGTACTTC	CASSPLSSATLYEQYF
TRBD2	-	TRBV7-9	TRBJ2-7	TGTGCCAGCAGCCTGGGAGGGCCATTCGATAAGCAGTACTTC	CASSLGGPFDKQYF
TRBD1	-	TRBV6-5	TRBJ2-1	TGTGCCAGCAGTTGGACAGGGACGGGTGAGCAGTTCTTC	CASSWTGTGEQFF
TRBD1	-	TRBV27	TRBJ2-1	TGTGCCAGCCGGACAGGGGGCGGTTACAATGAGCAGTTCTTC	CASRTGGGYNEQFF
-	-	TRBV15	TRBJ2-5	TGTGCCACCAGCAGGGCAGGAGAGACCCAGTACTTC	CATSRAGETQYF
-	-	TRBV11-2	TRBJ2-3	TGTGCCAGCAGCTTAGTGCAGGGAGTGAATACGCAGTATTTT	CASSLVQGVNTQYF
TRBD1	-	TRBV30	TRBJ2-2	TGTGCCTGGAGACGATATGGGGACAGGGGGCAATGGGAGCTGTTTTTT	CAWRRYGDRGQWELFF
TRBD2	-	TRBV6-5	TRBJ2-3	TGTGCCAGCAGTTTTAGCGGGAGGAGCCCAGATACGCAGTATTTT	CASSFSGRSPDTQYF